A single sample is the source of the 20 T cell receptor beta chains below, sequenced in a study of T cell responses to AZD1222 COVID-19 vaccine. This table comes from immunoSEQ multiplex PCR, and its TCRdb copy is limited to in-frame clones, with some not included. This sample carries 150,000 or so clones, with roughly 2% going to the ten biggest clones. Sequences were obtained from peripheral blood. The receptors shown here come from an adult in good health.

This chain uses TRBV6-5 with TRBJ1-4, with unresolved D. Looked up from germline, CDR1 is MNHEY and CDR2 is SVGAGI. V lost 8 bases, J lost 1 base, and 11 bases lay in between. The CDR3 contains 14 residues. The CDR3 nucleotides read TGTGCCAGCGGGTACGGGGTAACTAATGAAAAACTGTTTTTT. It is translated as CASGYGVTNEKLFF.

The chain recombines TRBV29-1 with TRBJ1-1, with D possibly matching TRBD1 (5 bases). This CDR3 contains 15 residues. The germline gives CDR1 SQVTM, CDR2 ANQGSEA. The V and J ends lost 3 bases and 6 bases respectively, with 20 bases between them. CDR3 amino acids: CSVEFIDQGSPEAFF. The CDR3 nucleotides read TGCAGCGTTGAGTTTATTGACCAGGGAAGCCCTGAAGCTTTCTTT.

This chain uses TRBV14 with TRBJ1-6; D is undetermined. Between the trimmed V and J ends, which lost 4 bases and 6 bases, there was a span of 10 bases. The CDR3 loop spans 14 amino acids. Germline loops: CDR1 SGHDN, CDR2 FVKESK. The DNA for the CDR3 is TGTGCCAGCAGCCCAGCAGGTCTTAATTCACCCCTCCACTTT. This translates into CASSPAGLNSPLHF.

As concerns this clone: It is likely a read error, because the conserved phenylalanine at the end of the CDR3 is missing. Because the CDR3's place on the DNA is in doubt, the DNA is left out and the CDR3 is given as listed by TCRdb. The chain has TRBV12-1 and TRBJ1-1; whether TRBD1, the table's D call, matches the DNA was not checked. TRBV12-1 constitutes a pseudogene. The CDR3 extends over 11 residues, inclusive of both ends. The CDR3 sequence is CASSFGQGPPQ.

The rearrangement links TRBV11-3 to TRBJ2-1; D perhaps matches TRBD2 (5 bases). The CDR3 length is 15 residues. V was pared by 1 base and J by 8 bases, with 15 bases between. Germline lookup yields CDR1 SGHNT and CDR2 YENEEA. In DNA form, the CDR3 reads TGTGCCAGCAGCTTAGGTCTAGCTATTGCCGATGAGCAGTTCTTC. Amino acid sequence: CASSLGLAIADEQFF.

The V and J genes are TRBV20-1 and TRBJ1-2; no reliable D call. V was trimmed by 6 bases and J by 7 bases, leaving 12 bases between them. Germline loops: CDR1 DFQATT, CDR2 SNEGSKA (reference sequence). CDR3 length: 11 amino acids. The CDR3 sequence is CSAPRSSGYTF. In DNA form, the CDR3 reads TGCAGTGCCCCCAGATCTAGTGGCTACACCTTC.

The V and J genes are TRBV7-2 and TRBJ1-2, with unresolved D. V shed 5 bases and J shed 8 bases, with 12 bases lying between them. The CDR3 totals 12 residues. Germline V gene lookup returns CDR1 SGHTA and CDR2 FQGNSA. Written as DNA, the CDR3 is TGTGCCAGCAGCCCCCGAGAAGCGGGCTACACCTTC. It encodes CASSPREAGYTF.

The genes are TRBV5-1 and TRBJ1-6; D unresolved. CDR1 SGHRS and CDR2 YFSETQ come from the germline V gene. The ends were cut back, 4 bases at V and 8 bases at J, with 19 bases in the middle. The CDR3 spans 16 residues. The CDR3 loop is CASSPGREKVDSPLHF. The CDR3 coding sequence is TGCGCCAGCAGCCCTGGGAGAGAGAAGGTGGATTCACCCCTCCACTTT. Full variable domain (remainder filled in from reference TRBV5-1 and TRBJ1-6): KAGVTQTPRYLIKTRGQQVTLSCSPISGHRSVSWYQQTPGQGLQFLFEYFSETQRNKGNFPGRFSGRQFSNSRSEMNVSTLELGDSALYLCASSPGREKVDSPLHFGNGTRLTVT.

This chain uses TRBV19 with TRBJ2-7; D is possibly TRBD1 or TRBD2 (5 bases each). The germline gives CDR1 LNHDA, CDR2 SQIVND (reference sequence). The CDR3 totals 13 residues. V dropped 8 bases and J dropped 6 bases, with 17 bases sitting between them. This CDR3 is CASSLGVALEQYF. In DNA form, the CDR3 reads TGTGCCAGTTCCTTGGGGGTTGCCCTCGAGCAGTACTTC.

The CDR3 here is CASKPLTGRRDNEQFF. CDR3 DNA sequence: TGTGCCAGTAAACCACTTACAGGGAGGCGAGACAATGAGCAGTTCTTC. V is TRBV19 and J is TRBJ2-1; possibly TRBD1 or TRBD2 for D (6 bases each). This CDR3 spans 16 amino acids. Trimming left V 7 bases short and J 5 bases short, with 21 bases between. Germline assignment: CDR1 LNHDA and CDR2 SQIVND (reference sequence).

V gene TRBV3-1 (or the pseudogene TRBV3-2) combines with J gene TRBJ1-2; 8 bases line up with TRBD1. The CDR3 consists of 15 residues. Trimming removed 2 bases from V and 4 bases from J; junction bases left unmatched: 6. Germline V lookup: CDR1 LGHDT, CDR2 YNNKEL (reference sequence). The CDR3 sequence is CASSQMRTGSYGYTF. The DNA for the CDR3 is TGTGCCAGCAGCCAAATGCGGACAGGGTCCTATGGCTACACCTTC.

The rearrangement uses TRBV30 and TRBJ1-6; TRBD1 agrees at 10 bases. Germline V gives CDR1 GTSNPN, CDR2 SVGIG (reference sequence). Trimming at V came to 7 bases and at J to 14 bases, leaving 8 bases not matched to a gene. The CDR3 consists of 12 residues. This CDR3 is CASGTGEGTLHF. DNA for the CDR3: TGTGCCTCCGGGACAGGGGAGGGGACCCTCCACTTT.

The rearrangement links TRBV19 to TRBJ1-5, with TRBD1 as a possible D gene (5 bases). This CDR3 comprises 14 residues. Trimming removed 6 bases from V and 1 base from J, with 10 bases in between. Germline CDR1 LNHDA, CDR2 SQIVND (reference sequence). CDR3 nucleotide sequence: TGTGCCAGTAGAGAGGGGTCGAGCAATCAGCCCCAGCATTTT. It translates to CASREGSSNQPQHF.

The chain links TRBV5-1 to TRBJ2-3; 9 nucleotides line up with TRBD2. Germline assignment: CDR1 SGHRS and CDR2 YFSETQ. Trimming cost V 4 bases and J 5 bases; bases outside gene matches: 8. The CDR3 totals 15 residues. CDR3 nucleotides: TGCGCCAGCAGCCTCCAAGCGGGGGGCTTAGATACGCAGTATTTT. It codes for CASSLQAGGLDTQYF.

This chain uses TRBV20-1 with TRBJ1-3; the D is unclear. CDR3 size: 14 residues. With 3 bases removed from V and 3 bases from J, the gap between germline ends came to 12 bases. The germline V gene encodes CDR1 DFQATT and CDR2 SNEGSKA (reference sequence). The CDR3 protein is CSASKGIGGNTIYF. CDR3 coding DNA: TGCAGTGCTAGTAAGGGAATCGGTGGAAACACCATATATTTT.

The V call is TRBV29-1, the J call TRBJ2-2; a weak D match, TRBD2 (5 bases). The CDR3 is made up of 16 amino acids. Germline V gives CDR1 SQVTM, CDR2 ANQGSEA. The V and J ends lost 6 bases and 6 bases respectively, with 23 bases between them. The CDR3 here is CSVLTKTGSIAGELFF. The CDR3 DNA reads as TGCAGCGTCCTGACAAAGACGGGGTCGATCGCCGGGGAGCTGTTTTTT.

The chain has TRBV2 and TRBJ2-4; 7 bases line up with TRBD1. Losses at the gene ends were 4 bases for V and 13 bases for J; bases not matched to a gene: 19. Germline V gene sequence: CDR1 SNHLY, CDR2 FYNNEI. The CDR3 is 16 amino acids. CDR3 coding DNA: TGTGCCAGCAGTGTTACCCGGGACAGAAATTTGGCTGGACAGTACTTC. Its translation: CASSVTRDRNLAGQYF.

The chain uses TRBV7-6 and TRBJ1-5; D perhaps matches TRBD1 (6 bases). V gave up 5 bases and J gave up 2 bases, with 10 bases separating them. This CDR3 is built from 14 residues. From germline, CDR1 is SGHVS and CDR2 FNYEAQ. The DNA of the CDR3 is TGTGCCAGCAGCCGGACAGTGGGCAATCAGCCCCAGCATTTT. Translating gives CASSRTVGNQPQHF.

The J gene is TRBJ2-5, the V gene TRBV7-2; D is possibly TRBD2 (5 bases). The CDR3 has 13 amino acids. Germline-derived CDR1 and CDR2 are SGHTA and FQGNSA. The V and J ends lost 5 bases and 5 bases respectively, with 12 bases between them. CDR3 sequence: CASSPGSGETQYF. CDR3 DNA: TGTGCCAGCAGCCCGGGGTCGGGGGAGACCCAGTACTTC.

The V call is TRBV14, the J call TRBJ2-7; 10 nucleotides line up with TRBD2. CDR1 is SGHDN, CDR2 FVKESK, per germline. This CDR3 is 21 amino acids long. V gave up 4 bases and J gave up 3 bases; unmatched junction bases: 24. The CDR3 region is CASSPISREQGTSERFYEQYF. The CDR3 DNA sequence: TGTGCCAGCAGCCCCATATCCCGGGAACAGGGGACTAGCGAGAGGTTCTACGAGCAGTACTTC.